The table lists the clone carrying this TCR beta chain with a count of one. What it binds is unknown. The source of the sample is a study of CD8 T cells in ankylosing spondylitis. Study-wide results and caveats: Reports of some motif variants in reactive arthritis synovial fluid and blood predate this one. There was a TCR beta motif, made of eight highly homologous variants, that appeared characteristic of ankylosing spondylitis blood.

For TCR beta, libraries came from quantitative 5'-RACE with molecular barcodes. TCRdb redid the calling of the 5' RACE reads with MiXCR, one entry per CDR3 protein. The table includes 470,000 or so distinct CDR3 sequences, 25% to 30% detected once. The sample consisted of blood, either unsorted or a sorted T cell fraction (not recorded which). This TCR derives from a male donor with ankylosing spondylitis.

The CDR3 sequence: CASSLSGGPQSPLHF. CDR3 DNA: TGTGCCAGCAGTTTAAGCGGGGGACCTCAATCACCCCTCCACTTT. The V and J genes are TRBV12-3 or TRBV12-4 and TRBJ1-6; possibly TRBD1 for D (5 bases). V shed 2 bases and J shed 10 bases, with 15 bases lying between them. The CDR3 runs to 15 residues.